This TCR delta chain comes out of a study of γδ T cells in repeated Plasmodium falciparum infection (dated by TCRdb to about 2021). Concerning the study at large: In the natural-infection arm, Malian children exposed to intense seasonal malaria transmission were enrolled and compared against age and gender matched Australian children. Four to six malaria-naive U.S. adults underwent four controlled human malaria infections by bites from P. falciparum NF54-infected Anopheles stephensi mosquitoes over approximately 620 days. Samples from controlled-infection subjects were taken at baseline, just before selected infections, and 21 days after each infection. The gammadelta TCR repertoires from Mali were analysed in two ways: cross-sectionally during periods with no transmission, and longitudinally across episodes of acute febrile malaria. The study looked at how repeated Plasmodium falciparum infection shapes the human gammadelta T cell repertoire, using both natural infection in Mali and controlled human malaria infection.

This clone is identified as medium-sized (0.01 to 0.1%). It has no known antigen specificity. No per-base quality is available; no much larger clone lies one base away. Other DNA sequences from this sample encode an identical CDR3 as well. Libraries came from multiplex PCR. Sequenced using an Illumina MiSeq. From each sorted gammadelta T cell sample, both TCR gamma (TRG) and TCR delta (TRD) chains were sequenced. The paper's data handling went like this. Repertoire analyses included clonotype tree plots, accumulated frequency of the top 20 clonotypes, diversity index (DI) and D75 metrics. For TCRdb, the public reads were processed anew by CATT, and duplicate DNA sequences were folded into one row. The V and J calls reflect TCRdb's pipeline rather than the authors' work. For this sample there are roughly 48,000 delta-chain clones; about 1.5% appear just once. The leading ten clones occupy about 8.3% of the sample.

For bulk TCR repertoire analysis, Vgamma9/Vdelta2+ and Vdelta2-negative gammadelta T cell populations were flow-sorted out of peripheral blood mononuclear cells. Deletion took 3 bases off V and 0 bases off J, with a span of 26 bases between the germline ends. From the cysteine through the phenylalanine, the CDR3 covers 20 amino acids. CDR3 DNA is the only sequence kept; it has 60 bases, read in frame from the first base. The germline V gene encodes CDR1 TSWWSYY and CDR2 QGS. Broad study findings and their caveats: The controlled-infection cohort was small, limiting analysis of inter-individual variability in gammadelta T cell responses. Waves of new clonotype selection in Vdelta2-negative, largely Vdelta1+, gammadelta TCR repertoires appeared to be driven by repeated controlled infections. The Malian cohort was drawn from a small rural village made up mostly of one ethnic group, which limits generalizability. Vdelta2-negative gammadelta TCR repertoires from Malian children appeared more clonally expanded, less diverse and less shared than those of Australian children. A highly stable polyclonal repertoire over time and infection, with many inter-individual overlapping TCRgamma sequences, was shown by Vgamma9/Vdelta2+ TCR repertoires.

This receptor chain uses TRDV1 and TRDJ1; possibly the D gene is TRDD2, per 5 matching bases. Source material: gamma-delta T cells from blood. The clonotype originates from a pool of human donors (malaria-infected and uninfected, not separated). The base sequence is TGTGCTCTTGGGGATCACACAATCTTTCCTCGCGCAACGAACACCGATAAACTCATCTTT. This sequence encodes CALGDHTIFPRATNTDKLIF.